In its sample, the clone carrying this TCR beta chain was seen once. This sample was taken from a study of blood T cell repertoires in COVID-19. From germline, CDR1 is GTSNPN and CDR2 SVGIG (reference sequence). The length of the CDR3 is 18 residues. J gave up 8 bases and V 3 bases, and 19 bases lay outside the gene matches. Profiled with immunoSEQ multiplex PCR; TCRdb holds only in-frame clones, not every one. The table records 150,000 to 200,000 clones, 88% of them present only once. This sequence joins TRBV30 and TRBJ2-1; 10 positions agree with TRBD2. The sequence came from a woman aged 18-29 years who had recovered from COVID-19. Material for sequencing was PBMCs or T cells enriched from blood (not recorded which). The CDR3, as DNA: TGTGCCTGGAGCCGTCAAACCTTTAGCGGGAGGAGTCGCGATGAGCAGTTCTTC. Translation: CAWSRQTFSGRSRDEQFF. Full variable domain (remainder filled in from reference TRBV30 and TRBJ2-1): SQTIHQWPATLVQPVGSPLSLECTVEGTSNPNLYWYRQAAGRGLQLLFYSVGIGQISSEVPQNLSASRPQDRQFILSSKKLLLSDSGFYLCAWSRQTFSGRSRDEQFFGPGTRLTVL.